This TCR beta chain was identified in a study of vaccination and CD4 T cells after COVID-19. Across the whole study: Post-vaccination sampling time points for a few convalescent patients were day 14 and days 161 to 241.

The assay that was used to sequence DNA from cultured CD4+ T cells was the Oncomine TCR Beta short-read assay. TCRdb used MiXCR to reprocess the PCR reads, holding one entry per CDR3 protein. The repertoire holds under 20,000 distinct CDR3 sequences, with around 52% as singletons. Stated time point: late sampling 161 to 241 days after vaccination in a few convalescent patients. Treatment reported: roughly 11-day PBMC culture with coronavirus spike peptide pools or control peptides (ViraFEST assay). Negative selection yielded CD4+ T cells from day-10 cultures. V lost 3 bases and J 3 bases, leaving 12 bases between the germline ends. The CDR3 is 15 residues long. Germline V gene lookup returns CDR1 MNHNS and CDR2 SASEGT. The table lists this clonotype with a few counts. Its specificity is not known.

This receptor was taken from a human donor who had recovered from COVID-19. The sequenced sample was CD4+ T cells from blood, cultured in vitro, obtained about 7 months after SARS-CoV-2 vaccination. The rearrangement links TRBV6-1 to TRBJ1-5; D ambiguous. The CDR3 DNA follows: TGTGCCAGCAGTGATGCTTCCCTTATCAATCAGCCCCAGCATTTT. It yields the protein CASSDASLINQPQHF.